This T cell receptor (beta chain) appears in the sequencing data of a study of shared clonotypes between healthy human individuals. Study outcomes and limitations: Only blood was sampled; tissue repertoires likely differ. The genetic and exposure-history diversity represented was limited by few donors.

Bulk PBMC genomic DNA spanned ten immunoSEQ deep plates. Data came from immunoSEQ multiplex PCR; TCRdb stores just in-frame clones and leaves some out. The table has approximately 510,000 clones, around 79% seen once. This CDR3 is 14 amino acids long. Germline lookup yields CDR1 SEHNR and CDR2 FQNEAQ (reference sequence). J gave up 3 bases and V 7 bases, and 6 bases lay outside the gene matches. Adult donors, all healthy and HIV-negative, had no recent acute infections or vaccinations. In regard to this clone: As yet, its antigen is unknown.

V usage is TRBV7-9 and J usage is TRBJ2-3; 8 nucleotides agree with TRBD2. The sequencing input was PBMCs. This TCR derives from a woman aged 40 to 50 in good health. Some clones in this sample may be carry-over from other donors' samples. The CDR3 DNA is TGTGCCAGCACACGCGGACTAGCTACAGATACGCAGTATTTT. Amino acids: CASTRGLATDTQYF.